This T cell receptor (beta chain) was observed in a study of cytotoxic CD8 clonotypes in ibrutinib-treated CLL. The germline CDR1 and CDR2 sequences are SGDLS and YYNGEE. Trimming removed 0 bases from V and 6 bases from J, with 13 bases in between. The CDR3 consists of 15 residues. Generated by immunoSEQ multiplex PCR, the TCRdb table keeps only in-frame clones and is missing some. The sample lists almost 250,000 clones; 70% were seen once. The chain links TRBV9 to TRBJ2-1, with D tentatively TRBD2 (6 bases). The sample here was PBMCs, taken after 24 months of ibrutinib treatment. The sequence was collected from a human donor with chronic lymphocytic leukemia. This CDR3 reads CASSVEFGSPNEQFF. Written as DNA, the CDR3 is TGTGCCAGCAGCGTAGAATTCGGGAGTCCCAATGAGCAGTTCTTC.